One TCR beta chain is described in this entry. Its antigen is not known. This record belongs to a study of cytomegalovirus exposure and HLA in healthy donors. Findings and limits, study-wide: Upon later analysis, HLA-associated TCR beta chains proved more clonally expanded than other, equally common chains. With DRB1 most and HLA-C fewest, TCR association rates differed between HLA loci in a later analysis. Cytomegalovirus status, reportedly, was diagnosed with high specificity and sensitivity by the classifier.

The CDR3 contains 16 residues. CDR1 is SGHRS and CDR2 is YFSETQ in the germline V gene. The V and J ends lost 0 bases and 1 base respectively, with 10 bases between them. Primers: 60 Vbeta forward and 13 Jbeta reverse. Sequencing was performed with immunoSEQ multiplex PCR; in TCRdb, only in-frame clones are kept and a portion is missing. The table has fewer than 250,000 clones, around four fifths seen once; the top ten hold approximately 10%. This receptor was identified in a woman between 45 and 65 years old in good health and CMV-seropositive. V gene TRBV5-1 combines with J gene TRBJ2-2; D possibly corresponds to TRBD2 (6 bases). The sequenced sample consisted of PBMCs. The CDR3 region is CASSLVGGVNTGELFF. The CDR3, as DNA: TGCGCCAGCAGCTTGGTTGGAGGGGTGAACACCGGGGAGCTGTTTTTT.